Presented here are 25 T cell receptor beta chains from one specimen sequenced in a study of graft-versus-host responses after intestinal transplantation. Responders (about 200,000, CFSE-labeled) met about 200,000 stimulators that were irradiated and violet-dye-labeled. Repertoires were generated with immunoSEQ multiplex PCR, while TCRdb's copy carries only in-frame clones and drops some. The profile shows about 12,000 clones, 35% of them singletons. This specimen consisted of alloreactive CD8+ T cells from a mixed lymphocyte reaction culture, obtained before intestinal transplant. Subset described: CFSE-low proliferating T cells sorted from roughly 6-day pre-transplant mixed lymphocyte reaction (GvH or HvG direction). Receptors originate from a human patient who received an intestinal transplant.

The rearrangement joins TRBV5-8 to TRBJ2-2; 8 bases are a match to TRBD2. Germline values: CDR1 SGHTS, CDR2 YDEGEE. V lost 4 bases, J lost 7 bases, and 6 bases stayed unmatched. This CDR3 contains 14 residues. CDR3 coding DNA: TGTGCCAGCAGCGCCGGGGGGGGGATCGGGGAGCTGTTTTTT. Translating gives CASSAGGGIGELFF.

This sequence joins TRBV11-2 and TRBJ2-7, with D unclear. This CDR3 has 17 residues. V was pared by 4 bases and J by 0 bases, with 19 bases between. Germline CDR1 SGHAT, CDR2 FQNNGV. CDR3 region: CASSSPSTGFDSYEQYF. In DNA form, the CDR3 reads TGTGCCAGCAGCTCCCCCTCGACGGGTTTCGACTCCTACGAGCAGTACTTC. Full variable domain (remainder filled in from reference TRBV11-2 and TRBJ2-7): EAGVAQSPRYKIIEKRQSVAFWCNPISGHATLYWYQQILGQGPKLLIQFQNNGVVDDSQLPKDRFSAERLKGVDSTLKIQPAKLEDSAVYLCASSSPSTGFDSYEQYFGPGTRLTVT.

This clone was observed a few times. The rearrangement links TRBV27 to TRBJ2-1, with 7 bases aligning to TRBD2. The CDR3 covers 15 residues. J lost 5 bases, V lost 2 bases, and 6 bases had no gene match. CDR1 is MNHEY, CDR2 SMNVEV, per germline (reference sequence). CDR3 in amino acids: CASSLGPAGDNEQFF. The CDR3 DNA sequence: TGTGCCAGCAGTTTAGGACCTGCGGGAGACAATGAGCAGTTCTTC.

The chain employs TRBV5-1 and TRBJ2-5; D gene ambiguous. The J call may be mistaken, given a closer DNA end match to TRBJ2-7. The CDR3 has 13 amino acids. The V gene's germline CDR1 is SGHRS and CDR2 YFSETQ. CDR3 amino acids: CASSLSQPYEQYF. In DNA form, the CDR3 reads TGCGCCAGCAGCTTGTCGCAGCCCTACGAGCAGTACTTC.

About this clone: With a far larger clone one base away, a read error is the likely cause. CDR3 DNA sequence: TGTGCCAGCGGTCCGGGACTCAGCTACGAGCAGTACTTC. Its protein is CASGPGLSYEQYF. This chain links TRBV27 with TRBJ2-7; a possible D gene is TRBD2 (6 bases). V lost 8 bases to trimming and J lost 3 bases, with 14 bases between them. Germline-derived CDR1 and CDR2 are MNHEY and SMNVEV (reference sequence). CDR3 length equals 13 residues.

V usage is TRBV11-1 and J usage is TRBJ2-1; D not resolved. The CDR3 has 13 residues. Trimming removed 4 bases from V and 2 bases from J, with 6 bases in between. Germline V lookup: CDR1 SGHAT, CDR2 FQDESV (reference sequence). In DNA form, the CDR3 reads TGTGCCAGCAGCTCCTGGACCTACAATGAGCAGTTCTTC. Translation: CASSSWTYNEQFF.

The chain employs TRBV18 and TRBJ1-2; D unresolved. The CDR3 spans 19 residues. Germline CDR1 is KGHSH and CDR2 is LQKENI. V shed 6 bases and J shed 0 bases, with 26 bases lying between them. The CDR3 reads CASSPTRRGTIRANYGYTF. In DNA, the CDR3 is TGTGCCAGCTCGCCCACCCGACGGGGAACTATCCGAGCTAACTATGGCTACACCTTC.

CDR3 sequence: CAIGIRLVAGPLNEQFF. The CDR3 DNA is TGTGCCATCGGAATTAGACTAGTCGCAGGTCCCCTCAATGAGCAGTTCTTC. This chain connects TRBV10-3 to TRBJ2-1; D perhaps matches TRBD2 (6 bases). This CDR3 region has 17 residues. Germline assignment: CDR1 ENHRY and CDR2 SYGVKD. V was shortened by 8 bases and J by 6 bases, with 26 bases between the two germline ends.

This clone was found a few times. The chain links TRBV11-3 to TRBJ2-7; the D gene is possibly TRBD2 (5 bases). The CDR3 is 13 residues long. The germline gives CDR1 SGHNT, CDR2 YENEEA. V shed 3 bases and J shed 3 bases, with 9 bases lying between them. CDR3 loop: CASSFTRDYEQYF. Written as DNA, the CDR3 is TGTGCCAGCAGCTTCACCCGGGACTACGAGCAGTACTTC.

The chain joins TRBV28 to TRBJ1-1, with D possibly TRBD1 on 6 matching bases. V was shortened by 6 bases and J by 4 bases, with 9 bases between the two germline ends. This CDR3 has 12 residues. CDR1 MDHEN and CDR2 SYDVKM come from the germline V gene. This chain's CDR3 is CASRRGVTEAFF. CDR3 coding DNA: TGTGCCAGCAGGAGGGGGGTCACTGAAGCTTTCTTT.

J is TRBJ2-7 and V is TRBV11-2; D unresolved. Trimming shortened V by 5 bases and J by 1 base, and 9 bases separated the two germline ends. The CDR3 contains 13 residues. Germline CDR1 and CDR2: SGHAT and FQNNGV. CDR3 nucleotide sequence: TGTGCCAGCAGCCCATCCGATTCCTACGAGCAGTACTTC. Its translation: CASSPSDSYEQYF.

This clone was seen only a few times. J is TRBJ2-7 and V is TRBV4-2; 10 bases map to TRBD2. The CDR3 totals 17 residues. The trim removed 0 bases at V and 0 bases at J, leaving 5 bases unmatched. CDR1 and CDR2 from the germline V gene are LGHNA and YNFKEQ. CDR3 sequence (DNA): TGTGCCAGCAGCCAAGATGTCCGACTAGCGGGCTCCTACGAGCAGTACTTC. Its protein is CASSQDVRLAGSYEQYF.

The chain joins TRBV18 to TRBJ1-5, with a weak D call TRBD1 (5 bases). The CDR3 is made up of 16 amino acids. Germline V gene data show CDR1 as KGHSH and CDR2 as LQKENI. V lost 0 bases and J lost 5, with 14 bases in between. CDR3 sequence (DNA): TGTGCCAGCTCACCACCCGGGGCCCAGAGTGATCAGCCCCAGCATTTT. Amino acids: CASSPPGAQSDQPQHF.

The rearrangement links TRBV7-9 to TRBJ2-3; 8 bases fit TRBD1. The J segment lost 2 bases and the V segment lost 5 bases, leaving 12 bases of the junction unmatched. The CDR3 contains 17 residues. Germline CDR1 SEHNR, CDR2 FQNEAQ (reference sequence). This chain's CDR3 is CASSPAAGTGDTDTQYF. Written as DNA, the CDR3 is TGTGCCAGCAGCCCCGCCGCAGGGACAGGTGACACAGATACGCAGTATTTT.

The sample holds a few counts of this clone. CDR3 coding DNA: TGCGCCAGCAGCTTCAGGGGGCAAGGCGAAGCTTTCTTT. Translating gives CASSFRGQGEAFF. V is TRBV5-1 and J is TRBJ1-1; 8 bases match TRBD1. V trimming: 2 bases; J trimming: 8 bases; junction bases outside the gene matches: 5. Germline-derived CDR1 and CDR2 are SGHRS and YFSETQ. This CDR3 comprises 13 residues.

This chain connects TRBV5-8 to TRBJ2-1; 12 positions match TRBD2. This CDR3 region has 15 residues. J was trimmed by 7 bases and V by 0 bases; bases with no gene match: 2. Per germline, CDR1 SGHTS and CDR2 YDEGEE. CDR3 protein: CASSLELAGGNEQFF. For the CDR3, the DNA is TGTGCCAGCAGCTTGGAACTAGCGGGAGGAAATGAGCAGTTCTTC.

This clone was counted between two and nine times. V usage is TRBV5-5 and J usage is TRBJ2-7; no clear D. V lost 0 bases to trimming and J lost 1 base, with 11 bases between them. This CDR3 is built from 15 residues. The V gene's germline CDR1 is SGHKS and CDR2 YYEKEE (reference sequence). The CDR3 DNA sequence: TGTGCCAGCAGCTTGGCTCCTTGGATGTCCTACGAGCAGTACTTC. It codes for CASSLAPWMSYEQYF.

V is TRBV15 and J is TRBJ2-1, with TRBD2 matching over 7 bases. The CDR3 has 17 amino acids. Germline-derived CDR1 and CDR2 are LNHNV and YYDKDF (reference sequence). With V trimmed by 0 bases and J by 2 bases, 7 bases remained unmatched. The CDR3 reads CATSRDGLAVPYNEQFF. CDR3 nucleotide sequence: TGTGCCACCAGCAGAGATGGCCTAGCGGTCCCCTACAATGAGCAGTTCTTC.

The CDR3 nucleotides read TGTGCCAGCAGCCCACACAACGACGAGCAGTACTTC. It encodes CASSPHNDEQYF. J is TRBJ2-7 and V is TRBV11-2; D uncertain. Looked up from germline, CDR1 is SGHAT and CDR2 is FQNNGV. The CDR3 length is 12 residues. The V and J ends lost 5 bases and 5 bases respectively, with 10 bases between them. Based on the CDR3 plus reference TRBV11-2 and TRBJ2-7, the full variable domain is EAGVAQSPRYKIIEKRQSVAFWCNPISGHATLYWYQQILGQGPKLLIQFQNNGVVDDSQLPKDRFSAERLKGVDSTLKIQPAKLEDSAVYLCASSPHNDEQYFGPGTRLTVT.

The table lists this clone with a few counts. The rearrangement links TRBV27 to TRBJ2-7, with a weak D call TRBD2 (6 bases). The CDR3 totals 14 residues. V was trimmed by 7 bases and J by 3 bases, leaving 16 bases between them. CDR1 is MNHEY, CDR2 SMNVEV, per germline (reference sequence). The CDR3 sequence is CASTQSWGVYEQYF. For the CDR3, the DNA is TGTGCCAGCACTCAATCCTGGGGGGTCTACGAGCAGTACTTC.

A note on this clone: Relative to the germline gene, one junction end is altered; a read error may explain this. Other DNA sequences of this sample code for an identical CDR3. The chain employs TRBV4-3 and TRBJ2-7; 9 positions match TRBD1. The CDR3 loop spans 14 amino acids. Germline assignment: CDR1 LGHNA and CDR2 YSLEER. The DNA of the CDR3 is TGCGCCAGCAGTCAAGATGGGACAGGGTACGAGCAGTACTTC. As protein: CASSQDGTGYEQYF.

The CDR3 here is CASSPSGPGYYEQYF. CDR3 in DNA: TGTGCCAGCAGCCCTAGCGGGCCGGGCTACTACGAGCAGTACTTC. This rearrangement joins TRBV5-4 to TRBJ2-5; 8 bases map to TRBD2. The J call is doubtful: the DNA matches TRBJ2-7 better. CDR3 size: 15 residues. Germline V gene data show CDR1 as SGHNT and CDR2 as YYREEE (reference sequence).

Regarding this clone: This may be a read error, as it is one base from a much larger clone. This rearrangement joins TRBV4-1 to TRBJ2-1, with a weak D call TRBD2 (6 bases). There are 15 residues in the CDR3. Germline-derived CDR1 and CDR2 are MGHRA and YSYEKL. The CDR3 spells CVSSQVSGPGNEQFF. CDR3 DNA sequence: TGTGTCAGCAGCCAAGTTAGCGGCCCAGGGAATGAGCAGTTCTTC.

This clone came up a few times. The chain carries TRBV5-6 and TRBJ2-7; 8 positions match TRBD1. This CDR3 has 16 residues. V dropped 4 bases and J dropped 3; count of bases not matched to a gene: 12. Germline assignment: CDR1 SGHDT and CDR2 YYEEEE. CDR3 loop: CASSVRTGLALYEQYF. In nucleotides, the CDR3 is TGTGCCAGCAGCGTCCGGACAGGGTTGGCCCTCTACGAGCAGTACTTC.

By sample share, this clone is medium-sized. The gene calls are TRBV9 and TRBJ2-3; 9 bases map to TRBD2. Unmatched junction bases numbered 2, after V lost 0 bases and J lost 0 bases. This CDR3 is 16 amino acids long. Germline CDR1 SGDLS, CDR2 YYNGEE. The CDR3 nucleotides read TGTGCCAGCAGCGTAGAAAGCGGGAGGAGCACAGATACGCAGTATTTT. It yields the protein CASSVESGRSTDTQYF.